The 28 T cell receptor beta chains in this list originate from one sample, sequenced in a study of post-analysis software for immune sequencing data. The study's findings and limits: Comparison of patients with controls showed about 5 TRBV segments more frequent in patients, TRBV5-6, TRBV5-1 and TRBV20-1 among them.

For these TCRs, the target antigens are not known. The TCR beta cDNA libraries contained unique molecular identifiers. Using its own MiXCR run on the PCR reads, TCRdb lists one record per CDR3 protein. Of fewer than 850,000 distinct CDR3 sequences in the sample, 40% to 55% were seen once. The sample was blood. Every receptor here comes from a girl aged 5-17 years with multiple sclerosis.

Only one count was recorded for this clonotype. This chain links TRBV12-3 or TRBV12-4 with TRBJ2-4; 10 nucleotides line up with TRBD2. The J call may not be correct, given that the DNA end is closer to TRBJ2-5. The CDR3 runs 14 residues. The CDR3 spells CATGASGSAETQYF. The CDR3 coding sequence is TGTGCCACAGGGGCTAGCGGGAGCGCGGAGACCCAGTACTTC.

This clonotype has just a few counts. The chain couples TRBV29-1 to TRBJ2-6; a possible D gene is TRBD2 (6 bases). Trimming pared 5 bases from V and 1 base from J, leaving 12 bases between. CDR1 SQVTM and CDR2 ANQGSEA come from the germline V gene. The CDR3 is made up of 15 amino acids. The CDR3 reads CSVHLGGSGANVLTF. For the CDR3, the DNA is TGCAGCGTTCACCTTGGGGGGTCTGGGGCCAACGTCCTGACTTTC.

This clonotype was detected only a few times. The rearrangement links TRBV13 to TRBJ2-1; D perhaps matches TRBD2 (5 bases). Trimming pared 1 base from V and 6 bases from J, leaving 19 bases between. Germline V gene data show CDR1 as PRHDT and CDR2 as FYEKMQ (reference sequence). This CDR3 has 17 residues. In DNA, the CDR3 is TGTGCCAGCAGCTTAGACCTCTCCGAGGGCAGTACCAATGAGCAGTTCTTC. It specifies CASSLDLSEGSTNEQFF. Full variable domain (remainder filled in from reference TRBV13 and TRBJ2-1): AAGVIQSPRHLIKEKRETATLKCYPIPRHDTVYWYQQGPGQDPQFLISFYEKMQSDKGSIPDRFSAQQFSDYHSELNMSSLELGDSALYFCASSLDLSEGSTNEQFFGPGTRLTVL.

This clonotype appeared a few times. The chain couples TRBV7-2 to TRBJ2-7; TRBD2 might be the D (5 bases). V lost 4 bases, J lost 1 base, and 8 bases lay in between. Germline CDR1 and CDR2: SGHTA and FQGNSA. The CDR3 is 13 residues long. CDR3 loop: CASSSAGSYEQYF. The DNA for the CDR3 is TGTGCCAGCAGCTCCGCGGGTTCCTACGAGCAGTACTTC.

V gene TRBV28 combines with J gene TRBJ1-2, with 9 bases lining up with TRBD1. In germline, CDR1 is MDHEN, CDR2 SYDVKM. The CDR3 is 12 amino acids. V dropped 8 bases and J dropped 5; count of bases not matched to a gene: 3. The CDR3 bases are TGTGCCAGCCGGACAGGGGCGTATGGCTACACCTTC. Protein product: CASRTGAYGYTF.

The gene calls are TRBV5-6 and TRBJ2-5; 7 bases match TRBD1. The CDR3 totals 14 residues. V shed 4 bases and J 11 bases; nucleotides not matched to a gene: 14. Looked up from germline, CDR1 is SGHDT and CDR2 is YYEEEE. The CDR3 coding sequence is TGTGCCAGCAGCCTAAGCTCAACAGGGGAATGGCAGTACTTC. Its translation: CASSLSSTGEWQYF.

The chain employs TRBV2 and TRBJ2-7, with D possibly being TRBD1 or TRBD2 (5 bases each). In germline, CDR1 is SNHLY, CDR2 FYNNEI. The CDR3 is 12 amino acids. V lost 11 bases and J lost 1, with 12 bases in between. In DNA form, the CDR3 reads TGTGCCGGACGGGACGAGTCCTACGAGCAGTACTTC. It encodes CAGRDESYEQYF. Drawing the rest from reference TRBV2 and TRBJ2-7, the complete variable domain is EPEVTQTPSHQVTQMGQEVILRCVPISNHLYFYWYRQILGQKVEFLVSFYNNEISEKSEIFDDQFSVERPDGSNFTLKIRSTKLEDSAMYFCAGRDESYEQYFGPGTRLTVT.

V is TRBV5-6 and J is TRBJ2-5, with D possibly being TRBD1 or TRBD2 (5 bases each). The J call may not be correct, given that the DNA end is closer to TRBJ2-7. The V gene's germline CDR1 is SGHDT and CDR2 YYEEEE. The CDR3 totals 16 residues. DNA for the CDR3: TGTGCCAGCAGCACACGAGAGATCGGGACGGGCTACGAGCAGTACTTC. Its protein is CASSTREIGTGYEQYF.

The DNA for the CDR3 is TGTGCCAGCAGTTACGTCTCTGGCAGGGAGAGCTCTGGGGCCAACGTCCTGACTTTC. As protein: CASSYVSGRESSGANVLTF. J is TRBJ2-6 and V is TRBV6-2 or TRBV6-3, with D possibly called TRBD1 or TRBD2 (5 bases each). Trimming shortened V by 2 bases and J by 0 bases, and 17 bases separated the two germline ends. This CDR3 region has 19 residues. Looked up from germline, CDR1 is MNHEY and CDR2 is SVGEGT.

The chain links TRBV7-9 to TRBJ2-3, with TRBD2 matching 10 bases. CDR3 length equals 18 residues. V was pared by 0 bases and J by 3 bases, with 9 bases of the junction left unmatched. Germline V gene data show CDR1 as SEHNR and CDR2 as FQNEAQ (reference sequence). Here the CDR3 DNA reads TGTGCCAGCAGCTTAGCGACAACCGGGACTAGCGTAACAGATACGCAGTATTTT. Protein sequence: CASSLATTGTSVTDTQYF.

This chain links TRBV11-2 with TRBJ2-3; D ambiguous. This CDR3 contains 14 residues. V gave up 0 bases and J gave up 4 bases, with 8 bases separating them. Germline V gene lookup returns CDR1 SGHAT and CDR2 FQNNGV. The CDR3, as DNA: TGTGCCAGCAGCTTAGATAGTGCAGCAGATACGCAGTATTTT. Its translation: CASSLDSAADTQYF.

The chain uses TRBV20-1 and TRBJ1-2, with D uncertain. Germline lookup yields CDR1 DFQATT and CDR2 SNEGSKA (reference sequence). This CDR3 comprises 14 residues. Trimming pared 3 bases from V and 5 bases from J, leaving 16 bases between. The CDR3 DNA reads TGCAGTGCTAGTTTAGGAATACGGGGTTATGGCTACACCTTC. Translated, it gives CSASLGIRGYGYTF.

This clonotype was seen a handful of times. This sequence joins TRBV28 and TRBJ2-5; D perhaps matches TRBD1 (6 bases). With 1 base removed from V and 1 base from J, the gap between germline ends came to 10 bases. The CDR3 covers 15 residues. The germline CDR1 and CDR2 sequences are MDHEN and SYDVKM. CDR3 nucleotides: TGTGCCAGCAGTTTATACCGGACAGCCCAAGAGACCCAGTACTTC. Protein sequence: CASSLYRTAQETQYF.

The V gene is TRBV20-1, the J gene TRBJ2-2; the match to TRBD2 covers 15 bases. Germline loops: CDR1 DFQATT, CDR2 SNEGSKA (reference sequence). The CDR3 sequence is 16 residues long. V was pared by 5 bases and J by 7 bases, with 8 bases of the junction left unmatched. CDR3 nucleotides: TGCAGTGCTCGAGGACTAGCGGGAGGGGCGGACGGGGAGCTGTTTTTT. This gives the protein CSARGLAGGADGELFF.

In its sample, this clonotype was seen a few times. The chain uses TRBV7-8 and TRBJ2-1; TRBD2 matches at 7 bases. Germline CDR1 and CDR2: SGHVS and FQNEAQ. The CDR3 covers 15 residues. The V segment lost 5 bases and the J segment 9 bases; nucleotides outside the gene matches: 13. CDR3 protein: CASSPHRLAHGEQFF. The CDR3 DNA sequence: TGTGCCAGCAGCCCCCATCGACTAGCTCACGGTGAGCAGTTCTTC.

This chain joins TRBV12-3 or TRBV12-4 and TRBJ1-2, with D perhaps matching TRBD1 (5 bases). V was cut by 7 bases and J by 8 bases, with 11 bases left in between. CDR3 size: 11 residues. CDR3 in amino acids: CASTQGEGYTF. CDR3 coding DNA: TGTGCCAGCACCCAGGGCGAGGGCTACACCTTC.

A few counts support this clonotype. The V gene is TRBV3-1, the J gene TRBJ2-1; D is perhaps TRBD2 (6 bases). With 1 base removed from V and 4 bases from J, the gap between germline ends came to 14 bases. Looked up from germline, CDR1 is LGHDT and CDR2 is YNNKEL (reference sequence). There are 16 residues in the CDR3. The chain's CDR3 is CASSQVWGVRYNEQFF. CDR3 coding DNA: TGTGCCAGCAGCCAAGTATGGGGGGTGCGGTACAATGAGCAGTTCTTC.

The chain joins TRBV20-1 to TRBJ2-7, with 9 nucleotides matching TRBD1. The CDR3 totals 15 residues. Germline CDR1 and CDR2: DFQATT and SNEGSKA (reference sequence). J gave up 2 bases and V 6 bases, and 11 bases lay outside the gene matches. The CDR3 sequence is CSANDRDRVAYEQYF. The DNA for the CDR3 is TGCAGTGCAAACGACCGGGACAGGGTAGCCTACGAGCAGTACTTC.

The rearrangement joins TRBV12-3 or TRBV12-4 to TRBJ2-3; 10 bases fit TRBD2. This CDR3 has 17 residues. V lost 1 base to trimming and J lost 3 bases; unmatched junction nucleotides: 7. The CDR3 spells CASSLVRTAGGTDTQYF. The CDR3 DNA reads as TGTGCCAGCAGTTTAGTCCGGACAGCGGGAGGGACAGATACGCAGTATTTT.

The V gene is TRBV20-1, the J gene TRBJ2-5, with TRBD1 matching over 12 bases. CDR1 and CDR2 from the germline V gene are DFQATT and SNEGSKA (reference sequence). J lost 5 bases, V lost 1 base, and 11 bases had no gene match. The CDR3 consists of 17 residues. The CDR3 sequence is CSARAVSGQGARETQYF. The CDR3 DNA follows: TGCAGTGCTAGAGCGGTTTCGGGACAGGGGGCAAGGGAGACCCAGTACTTC.

The chain has TRBV29-1 and TRBJ2-7; no clear D. V dropped 6 bases and J dropped 6 bases, with 18 bases sitting between them. The CDR3 is 13 residues long. CDR1 is SQVTM, CDR2 ANQGSEA, per germline. The CDR3 DNA follows: TGCAGCGTCGCCTCAAAATCCGACCTCGAGCAGTACTTC. Its translation: CSVASKSDLEQYF.

The rearrangement joins TRBV28 to TRBJ1-2; D is undetermined. Trimming stripped 7 bases from V and 1 base from J, with 16 bases between. There are 15 residues in the CDR3. Germline CDR1 is MDHEN and CDR2 is SYDVKM. CDR3 loop: CASNAAGMINYGYTF. In nucleotides, the CDR3 is TGTGCCAGCAACGCCGCGGGGATGATTAACTATGGCTACACCTTC.

This chain connects TRBV6-6 to TRBJ1-1; maybe TRBD1 (6 bases). The CDR3 is 11 amino acids. Germline V gene data show CDR1 as MNHNY and CDR2 as SVGAGI (reference sequence). With 6 bases removed from V and 10 bases from J, the gap between germline ends came to 12 bases. The CDR3 DNA reads as TGTGCCAGCAGGACGGGGGGCTTAGCTTTCTTT. It yields the protein CASRTGGLAFF.

This chain links TRBV20-1 with TRBJ2-3, with a possible D match to TRBD1 (5 bases). Trimming took off 4 bases at V and 2 bases at J, with 10 bases between the two ends. CDR3 size: 13 residues. The germline CDR1 and CDR2 sequences are DFQATT and SNEGSKA (reference sequence). The CDR3 is CSAKGPNTDTQYF. The CDR3 nucleotides are TGCAGTGCTAAGGGGCCCAACACAGATACGCAGTATTTT.

The V and J genes are TRBV5-5 and TRBJ2-6; no firm D call. CDR1 and CDR2 from the germline V gene are SGHKS and YYEKEE (reference sequence). This CDR3 is built from 15 residues. Trimming shortened V by 4 bases and J by 0 bases, and 8 bases separated the two germline ends. CDR3 nucleotide sequence: TGTGCCAGCAGCCCCAAGAGCTCTGGGGCCAACGTCCTGACTTTC. Protein: CASSPKSSGANVLTF.

The chain uses TRBV7-3 and TRBJ2-2, with TRBD1 as a possible D gene (5 bases). The V and J ends lost 5 bases and 1 base respectively, with 14 bases between them. This CDR3 comprises 16 residues. The germline V gene has CDR1 SGHTA and CDR2 FQGTGA. CDR3 region: CASSPRPQGNTGELFF. In DNA form, the CDR3 reads TGTGCCAGCAGCCCACGGCCTCAGGGGAACACCGGGGAGCTGTTTTTT. The full variable domain, rest sourced from reference TRBV7-3 and TRBJ2-2, is GAGVSQTPSNKVTEKGKYVELRCDPISGHTALYWYRQSLGQGPEFLIYFQGTGAADDSGLPNDRFFAVRPEGSVSTLKIQRTERGDSAVYLCASSPRPQGNTGELFFGEGSRLTVL.

The V call is TRBV7-2, the J call TRBJ2-1; D uncertain. There are 13 residues in the CDR3. Trimming shortened V by 6 bases and J by 8 bases, and 14 bases separated the two germline ends. The germline gives CDR1 SGHTA, CDR2 FQGNSA. The CDR3 sequence is CASSPDQRYEQFF. CDR3 sequence (DNA): TGTGCCAGCAGTCCGGACCAGCGATATGAGCAGTTCTTC. The full variable domain, in which reference TRBV7-2 and TRBJ2-1 provide the parts outside the CDR3, is GAGVSQSPSNKVTEKGKDVELRCDPISGHTALYWYRQSLGQGLEFLIYFQGNSAPDKSGLPSDRFSAERTGGSVSTLTIQRTQQEDSAVYLCASSPDQRYEQFFGPGTRLTVL.

The chain couples TRBV20-1 to TRBJ2-7; D is possibly TRBD1 or TRBD2 (7 bases each). V lost 1 base and J 3 bases, leaving 16 bases between the germline ends. This CDR3 has 15 residues. CDR1 DFQATT and CDR2 SNEGSKA come from the germline V gene (reference sequence). CDR3 in amino acids: CSARGDREGLYEQYF. In nucleotides, the CDR3 is TGCAGTGCTAGAGGTGACAGGGAGGGGCTCTACGAGCAGTACTTC.